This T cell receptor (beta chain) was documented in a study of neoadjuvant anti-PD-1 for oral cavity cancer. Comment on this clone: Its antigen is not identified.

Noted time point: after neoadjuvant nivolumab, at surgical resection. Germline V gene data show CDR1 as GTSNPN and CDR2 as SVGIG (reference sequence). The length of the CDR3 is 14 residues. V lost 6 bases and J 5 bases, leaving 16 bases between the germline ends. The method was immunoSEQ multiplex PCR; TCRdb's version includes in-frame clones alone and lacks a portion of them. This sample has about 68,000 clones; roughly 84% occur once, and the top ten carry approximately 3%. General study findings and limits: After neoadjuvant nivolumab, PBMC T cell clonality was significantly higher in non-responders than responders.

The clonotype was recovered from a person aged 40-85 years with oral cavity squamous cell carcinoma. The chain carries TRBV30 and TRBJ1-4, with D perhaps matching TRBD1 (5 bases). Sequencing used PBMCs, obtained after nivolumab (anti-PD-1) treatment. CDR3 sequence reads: CACALGGRNEKLFF. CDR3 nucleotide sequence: TGTGCCTGTGCCCTCGGGGGACGAAATGAAAAACTGTTTTTT.